Given below is one T cell receptor (beta chain) in context. Only a few counts were recorded for this clone. The antigen it binds to is not known. The record has no base qualities; no much larger clone is one base away. The donors were healthy, HIV-negative adults who had no recently reported acute infections or vaccinations. Every donor was a Caucasian adult residing in Nashville, Tennessee, USA. CD4+ T cells were enriched by magnetic negative selection; naive cells were then positively selected on CD45RA, and the negative fraction formed the memory subset. After blood collection by leukapheresis, PBMCs were isolated using Ficoll-Histopaque density gradient centrifugation and then cryopreserved in the vapor phase of liquid nitrogen. Purity and quantity of every magnetically sorted T cell population were checked by analytical flow cytometry. Genomic DNA was isolated from every sorted fraction and measured by UV absorbance on a Nanodrop 2000c.

TCR CDR3 regions were amplified from genomic DNA by multiplex PCR using the deep immunoSEQ assay. For each cell subset, the extracted genomic DNA was distributed evenly across all wells of several immunoSEQ 96-well plates, and each plate served as one replicate. For sorted subsets, roughly 190 ng of genomic DNA, equivalent to 25,000 to 30,000 T cell genomes, went into each replicate PCR. Purified libraries were quantified with a Qubit 3.0 fluorometer, sized on a Bioanalyzer 2100, and re-quantified with the KAPA Library Quantification kit. Every immunoSEQ 96-well plate was sequenced on a dedicated single-read 150-cycle Illumina NextSeq 550 flow cell. In the original analysis: Because the immunoSEQ output held only junctional sequences and lacked quality scores, the filtering could not match the filtering applied to full-length reads. To assign V/J genes and CDR3, sequences were annotated against IMGT germline references using PyIR, a Python wrapper for IgBLAST v1.9. Reads with weak V/J assignments (E-value above 1e-6), missing CDR3, stop codons, out-of-frame junctions, or ambiguous translated residues were removed. V3J clonotypes were defined as sequences sharing an identical inferred V gene, J gene, and CDR3 amino acid sequence. Percentage overlap between repertoires was calculated by dividing the number of shared unique clonotypes by the size of the smaller repertoire. Repertoire richness was assessed with RTK rarefaction, the Chao1 estimator, and Recon v2.1 estimates of unobserved clonotypes. OLGA was used to compute generation probabilities for all TCRbeta clonotypes that the gDNA method yielded from several donors. Imported from immuneACCESS, the table was reduced by TCRdb to in-frame sequences with V and J called. These copies leave out some clones; in studies compared against another copy, an unresolved V gene accounts for under half, and the cause of the remainder is not known. The V and J calls and the clone size are those of that table, but D and trimming were determined from the DNA. In this sample the table shows about 660,000 clones, approximately 74% of which occur a single time. In total, the top ten clones hold under 2% of the sample.

In the germline V gene, CDR1 corresponds to MGHDK and CDR2 to SYGVNS. Measured from the cysteine to the phenylalanine, the CDR3 is 14 residues long. The kept DNA is CDR3 alone, 42 bases in frame from the first base. The junction carries 12 bases between V and J, which are trimmed by 3 bases and 6 bases respectively. The sample belongs to a study of shared clonotypes between healthy human individuals (dated by TCRdb to between 2020 and 2021). In terms of the full investigation: The cohort included a few men and two women between 18 and 49 years of age. For each donor, CD4 naive and CD4 memory were each run on three plates, CD8 naive on two plates, and CD8 memory on one plate. Blood TCR repertoires of five healthy adults were deeply sequenced to estimate repertoire size and the extent of clonotype sharing between individuals. To increase sequencing depth and limit assay-specific biases, different laboratories used diverse techniques to prepare libraries and sequence TCR repertoires. Per donor, leukapheresis produced somewhere between about 0.8 and 9 billion PBMCs. Broader findings and caveats from the paper: Incomplete sequencing was indicated by rarefaction of sorted-subset datasets, despite the large sequencing depth. Because the study included a small number of donors, the genetic and exposure-history diversity represented was limited. Across several donors, approximately 5% of naive CD4, approximately 4% of naive CD8, under 2.5% of memory CD4, and approximately 0.4% of memory CD8 clonotypes were shared. Clonotypes shared by all four sorted-subset donors showed higher generation probabilities than non-shared clonotypes. Pairwise subsampling indicated that sequencing depth was expected to affect the degree of clonotype sharing among donors. Sampling was restricted to blood, and TCR repertoires in tissue are likely to differ from TCR repertoires in blood. Naive subsets generally had larger estimated clonotype richness than memory subsets did.

Sequencing was carried out using memory CD4+ T cells sorted from blood. Explained via the paper, the cell subset or site label denotes: CD45RA-negative fraction. The chain is assembled from TRBV25-1 and TRBJ2-4; no D gene is confidently identified. The origin of this receptor is a woman aged 25 to 39 in good health. The CDR3 region reads CASSDLVGANIQYF. The nucleotide sequence is TGTGCCAGCAGTGACCTCGTGGGCGCAAACATTCAGTACTTC.